These T cell receptor beta chains were read from a single sample in a study of technical replicates of blood from a handful of donors. The repertoire was sequenced with immunoSEQ multiplex PCR; TCRdb's copy has only in-frame clones and lacks some. The sample has tens of thousands of clones; roughly 94% are singletons. Sequencing was done on a sample of T cells isolated from PBMCs. Receptors were obtained from a human donor in good health. Both conserved end residues are trimmed from each CDR3.

j_call: TRBJ2-3
v_call: TRBV15
cdr3_aa: ATSRDAGGPKGDTQY

j_call: TRBJ2-7
v_call: TRBV11-2
cdr3_aa: ASSLDRPWGGHEQY

j_call: TRBJ2-1
v_call: TRBV21-1
cdr3_aa: ASSEKIRSSYNEQF

j_call: TRBJ2-2
v_call: TRBV10-3
cdr3_aa: AISGAGGLTGELF

j_call: TRBJ2-3
v_call: TRBV7-3
cdr3_aa: ASSKGQTSTDTQY

j_call: TRBJ2-3
v_call: TRBV29-1
cdr3_aa: SVEGGLAGGLTDTQY

j_call: TRBJ1-2
v_call: TRBV5-1
cdr3_aa: ASSPGQGNGYT

j_call: TRBJ2-7
v_call: TRBV18
cdr3_aa: ASSPPGDRSYEQY

j_call: TRBJ1-5
v_call: TRBV29-1
cdr3_aa: SVLDRGDQPQH

j_call: TRBJ2-7
v_call: TRBV28
cdr3_aa: ASSFVLRVATSYEQY

j_call: TRBJ2-2
v_call: TRBV9
cdr3_aa: ASSVRTGSPRLNTGELF

j_call: TRBJ2-3
v_call: TRBV6-5
cdr3_aa: ASSYGGYFTDTQY

j_call: TRBJ1-5
v_call: TRBV6-5
cdr3_aa: ASSYRGANQPQH

j_call: TRBJ1-6
v_call: TRBV27
cdr3_aa: ASSLSQGADSPLH

j_call: TRBJ2-1
v_call: TRBV10-3
cdr3_aa: AISMPGQGDNEQF

j_call: TRBJ2-7
v_call: TRBV19
cdr3_aa: ASSGDYRSYEQY

j_call: TRBJ2-6
v_call: TRBV21-1
cdr3_aa: ASSKVVSGDDSGANVLT

j_call: TRBJ1-2
v_call: TRBV5-6
cdr3_aa: ASSLDPRQGPYGYT

j_call: TRBJ2-5
v_call: TRBV15
cdr3_aa: ATSLSGYGETQY

j_call: TRBJ1-2
v_call: TRBV5-4
cdr3_aa: ASSRTGVGGYT

j_call: TRBJ2-7
v_call: TRBV10-3
cdr3_aa: ATTPRGGQYEQY

j_call: TRBJ2-3
v_call: TRBV13
cdr3_aa: ASSSPRTLGTDTQY

j_call: TRBJ2-1
v_call: TRBV19
cdr3_aa: ASSKISGGVYNEQF

j_call: TRBJ2-3
v_call: TRBV27
cdr3_aa: ASSLRGGDFTDTQY